The clone carrying this T cell receptor beta chain showed up just a few times. Its antigen is as yet unknown. These data belong to a study of vaccination effects on CD4 cells after COVID-19. Overall study findings and caveats: Clones of infection and vaccine origin contracted markedly late after vaccination. The study enrolled few convalescent patients and sampled no early post-infection timepoints.

Germline-derived CDR1 and CDR2 are SGHDN and FVKESK. Trimming left V 1 base short and J 3 bases short, with 4 bases between. The CDR3 totals 13 residues. Antigen-specific CD4+ T cells were first expanded with viral peptide pools by the ViraFEST assay and only then sequenced. The authors isolated CD4+ T cells after roughly 10 days of culture. In the vaccine recipients, nucleocapsid antibodies were negative and there was no prior SARS-CoV-2 infection. Fresh IL-2-containing medium replaced half the medium on days 3 and 7. The protocol was immunoSEQ multiplex PCR, while the TCRdb copy is restricted to in-frame clones and leaves out a portion. This sample has 11,000 to 15,000 clones, with 76% found just once.

This chain uses TRBV14 with TRBJ1-3, with D unclear. The origin of this receptor is a human donor who received a COVID-19 vaccine. This material consisted of CD4+ T cells from PBMCs cultured with HCoV-229E spike peptides, taken before COVID-19 vaccination. CDR3 protein: CASSQGVGNTIYF. The CDR3 bases are TGTGCCAGCAGCCAAGGGGTTGGAAACACCATATATTTT.